A selection of T cell receptor beta chains follows, all from one sample in a study of cytomegalovirus exposure and HLA in healthy donors. TCRdb's table, derived via immunoSEQ multiplex PCR, lists solely in-frame clones and lacks some. The sample contains 150,000 or so clones, approximately 86% of which appear only once. Input material: PBMCs. These receptors were taken from a man between 18 and 29 years old in good health and CMV-seropositive. Each CDR3 is given with its conserved first and last residue. Fields, in order: V gene, clone size, J gene, D gene, CDR3 DNA, CDR3 protein. The D gene is left open where the match is weak. The size entry is marked missing in some rows and otherwise reads once, few, many or a size class.

TRBV30,once,TRBJ1-1,TRBD1,TGTGCCTGGACCCCTGGACAGGGCGAAACTGAAGCTTTCTTT,CAWTPGQGETEAFF
TRBV5-4,once,TRBJ2-1,TRBD2,TGTGCCAGCAGCTTACGAGCTAGCGGAAATGAGCAGTTCTTC,CASSLRASGNEQFF
TRBV9,-,TRBJ2-1,TRBD2,TGTGCCAGCAGCCCCCAGGAGCGGGGCTCCTACAATGAGCAGTTCTTC,CASSPQERGSYNEQFF
TRBV11-1,-,TRBJ2-7,TRBD2,TGTGCCAGCAGCCGTCCGGGACTAGGGTTCCTAGGGAACGAGCAGTACTTC,CASSRPGLGFLGNEQYF
TRBV7-9,-,TRBJ2-1,TRBD2,TGTGCCAGCAGCTTAAGCGGGAGCTACAATGAGCAGTTCTTC,CASSLSGSYNEQFF
TRBV5-6,-,TRBJ1-4,-,TGTGCCAGCAGCTTTGGGGGCCAAAAACTGTTTTTT,CASSFGGQKLFF
TRBV5-1,few,TRBJ2-6,-,TGCGCCAGCAGCTTGGAGGGGTCTGGGGCCAACGTCCTGACTTTC,CASSLEGSGANVLTF
TRBV2,-,TRBJ1-4,-,TGTGCCAGCATCTACAGGGAAACGGGAGAAAAACTGTTTTTT,CASIYRETGEKLFF
TRBV10-3,once,TRBJ2-7,-,TGTGCCATCAGTGAATCGATCACTGGCTACGAGCAGTACTTC,CAISESITGYEQYF
TRBV18,once,TRBJ2-2,-,TGTGCCAGCTCCCCCACTAGTGGCGGCACCGGGGAGCTGTTTTTT,CASSPTSGGTGELFF
TRBV13,-,TRBJ1-2,TRBD1,TGTGCCAGCAGCACCCGACAGGGATTGAACTATGGCTACACCTTC,CASSTRQGLNYGYTF
TRBV7-2,-,TRBJ2-7,-,TGTGCCAGCAGCTTCACGGGGGAGACCTACGAGCAGTACTTC,CASSFTGETYEQYF
TRBV5-1,-,TRBJ2-7,-,TGCGCCAGCAGCTTGGAGGGGCCGCCCTACGAGCAGTACTTC,CASSLEGPPYEQYF
TRBV6-5,-,TRBJ2-2,-,TGTGCCAGCAGAGGGTGGCTAGCTGGCACCGGGGAGCTGTTTTTT,CASRGWLAGTGELFF
TRBV2,-,TRBJ2-7,TRBD1,TGTGCCAGCAGGAGGGACAGGGGAACGGGCGAGCAGTACTTC,CASRRDRGTGEQYF
TRBV5-1,-,TRBJ2-2,TRBD2,TGCGCCAGCAGCTCACTAGCGGGGGTGGCCCCCGGGGAGCTGTTTTTT,CASSSLAGVAPGELFF
TRBV6-4,-,TRBJ2-1,-,TGTGCCAGCAGTGTCGGGGTAGCCTACAATGAGCAGTTCTTC,CASSVGVAYNEQFF
TRBV25-1,many,TRBJ1-2,-,TGTGCCAGCAGTGAAAATTACATGGGGAGGGGGTATGGCTACACCTTC,CASSENYMGRGYGYTF
TRBV7-9,-,TRBJ1-2,-,TGTGCCAGCACTACGAATACCCATGGCTACACCTTC,CASTTNTHGYTF
TRBV28,-,TRBJ1-5,-,TGTGCCAGCAGTTTATCGGCAGGGGTCAGCAATCAGCCCCAGCATTTT,CASSLSAGVSNQPQHF
TRBV9,-,TRBJ2-1,TRBD2,TGTGCCAGCAGCGGAGGCGGGGGGCAGTTCTTC,CASSGGGGQFF
TRBV9,once,TRBJ2-2,-,TGTGCCAGCAGCGTAGAGGCGGGGCGGCCCGGGGAGCTGTTTTTT,CASSVEAGRPGELFF
TRBV9,-,TRBJ1-1,TRBD1,TGTGCCAGCAGCGCCCGACAGGGGGCGAACACTGAAGCTTTCTTT,CASSARQGANTEAFF
TRBV7-2,-,TRBJ2-4,-,TGTGCCAGCAGCTTAGTTGGCATGGACAGACTTCTAGCCAAAAACATTCAGTACTTC,CASSLVGMDRLLAKNIQYF
TRBV30,-,TRBJ2-5,TRBD1,TGTGCCTGGAGTCGGACGGGCCTAGGGACAGTAGAGACCCAGTACTTC,CAWSRTGLGTVETQYF
TRBV7-2,-,TRBJ2-1,-,TGTGCCAGCAGCCCCAACCAGAACGTCAATGAGCAGTTCTTC,CASSPNQNVNEQFF
TRBV4-1,-,TRBJ2-7,TRBD2,TGCGCCAGCAGCCAACCGGGACTAGCCGCCTACGAGCAGTACTTC,CASSQPGLAAYEQYF